This T cell receptor beta chain appears in the sequencing data of a study of T cell responses to AZD1222 COVID-19 vaccine. Per germline, CDR1 MNHEY and CDR2 SVGAGI. The CDR3 is 15 residues long. V lost 6 bases to trimming and J lost 2 bases, with 16 bases between them. Sequencing used immunoSEQ multiplex PCR; TCRdb keeps in-frame clones, though not all of them. This sample has 100,000 to 130,000 clones, with about 93% found just once. The TCR was taken from an adult in good health. The starting material was peripheral blood, obtained on day 0 of AZD1222 vaccination. The chain couples TRBV6-5 to TRBJ2-5, with D possibly being TRBD2 (6 bases). Here the CDR3 DNA reads TGTGCCAGCAGAATGATTTGGGAGGTACAAGAGACCCAGTACTTC. Amino acids: CASRMIWEVQETQYF.